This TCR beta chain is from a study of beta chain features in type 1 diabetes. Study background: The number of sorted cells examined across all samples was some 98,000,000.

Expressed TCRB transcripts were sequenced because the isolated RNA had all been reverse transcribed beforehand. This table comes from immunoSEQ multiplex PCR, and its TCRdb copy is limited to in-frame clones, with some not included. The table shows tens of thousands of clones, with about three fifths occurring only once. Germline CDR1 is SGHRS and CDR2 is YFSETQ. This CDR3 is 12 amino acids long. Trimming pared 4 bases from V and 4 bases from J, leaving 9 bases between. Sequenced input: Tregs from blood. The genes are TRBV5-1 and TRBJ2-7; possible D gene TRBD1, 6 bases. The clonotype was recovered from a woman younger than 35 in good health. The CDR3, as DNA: TGCGCCAGCAGCGTACAGGGTTACGAGCAGTACTTC. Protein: CASSVQGYEQYF.